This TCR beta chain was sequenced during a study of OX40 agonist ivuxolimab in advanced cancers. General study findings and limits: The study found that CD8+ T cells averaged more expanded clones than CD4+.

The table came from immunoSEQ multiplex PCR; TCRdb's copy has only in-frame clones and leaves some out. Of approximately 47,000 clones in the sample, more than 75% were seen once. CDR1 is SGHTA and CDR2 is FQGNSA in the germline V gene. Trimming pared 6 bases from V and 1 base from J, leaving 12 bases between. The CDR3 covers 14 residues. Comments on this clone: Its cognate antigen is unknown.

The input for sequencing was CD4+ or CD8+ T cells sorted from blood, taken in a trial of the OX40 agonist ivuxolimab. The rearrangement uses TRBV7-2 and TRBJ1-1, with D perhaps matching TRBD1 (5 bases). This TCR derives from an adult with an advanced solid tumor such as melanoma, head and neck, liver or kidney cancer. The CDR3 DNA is TGTGCCAGCAGTCGGGACGGAGGGAACACTGAAGCTTTCTTT. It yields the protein CASSRDGGNTEAFF.